This TCR beta chain was obtained from a study of regulatory T cells in long-lasting Graves disease. Investigators prepared the TCR beta libraries by applying iRepertoire HTBI primers and Arm-PCR of CDR3 regions. TCRdb called the multiplex PCR reads again in MiXCR, with one record for every CDR3 protein. The table records 400,000 to 450,000 distinct CDR3 sequences, about 15% of them present only once. A note on this clonotype: What it binds is not known.

The study, taken as a whole, reports: Sampling was limited to peripheral blood rather than thyroid tissue.

Per the germline V gene, CDR1 is SGHNT and CDR2 is YYREEE (reference sequence). CDR3 length: 15 residues. Trimming shortened V by 4 bases and J by 5 bases, and 18 bases separated the two germline ends. Time point meaning: newly diagnosed GD, antithyroid drugs for less than 3 months. PBMC-extracted RNA yielded the TCR library. This same sample was also taken into another study, of T cells in Graves' hyperthyroidism and ophthalmopathy. That publication notes: Exclusion followed for patients with uncontrolled infection, other autoimmune disease, pregnancy or lactation.

The sequencing used peripheral blood mononuclear cells (PBMCs), collected at new diagnosis, from a patient treated with antithyroid drugs. This clonotype originated in a woman aged 25 to 39 with Graves disease. The chain recombines TRBV5-4 with TRBJ2-5, with D possibly called TRBD1 or TRBD2 (6 bases each). The CDR3 DNA reads as TGTGCCAGCAGCCCGGGAACGGGGGCGAGGGAGACCCAGTACTTC. Translating it yields CASSPGTGARETQYF.